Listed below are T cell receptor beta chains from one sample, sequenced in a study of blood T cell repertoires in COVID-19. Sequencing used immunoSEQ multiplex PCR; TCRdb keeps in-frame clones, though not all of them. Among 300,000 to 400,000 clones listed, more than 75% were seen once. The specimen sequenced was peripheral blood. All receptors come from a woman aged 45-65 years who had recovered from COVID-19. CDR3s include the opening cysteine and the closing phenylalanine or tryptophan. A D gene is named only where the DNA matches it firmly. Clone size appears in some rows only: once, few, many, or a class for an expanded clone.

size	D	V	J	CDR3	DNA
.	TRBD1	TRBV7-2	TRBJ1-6	CASSLEFGRDRGSPLHF	TGTGCCAGCAGCTTAGAATTTGGGAGGGACAGGGGATCACCCCTCCACTTT
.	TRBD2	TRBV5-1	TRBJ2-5	CASSYGLAETQYF	TGCGCCAGCAGCTATGGACTAGCAGAGACCCAGTACTTC
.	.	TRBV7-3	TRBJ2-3	CASSLGQYTDTQYF	TGTGCCAGCAGCTTAGGCCAATACACAGATACGCAGTATTTT
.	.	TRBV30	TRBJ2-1	CAWSKLGTSKYNEQFF	TGTGCCTGGAGTAAGCTTGGGACTTCGAAATACAATGAGCAGTTCTTC
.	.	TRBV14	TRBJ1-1	CASSQDSGRAFF	TGTGCCAGCAGCCAAGATTCGGGGAGGGCTTTCTTT
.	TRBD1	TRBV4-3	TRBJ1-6	CASSQTGAVNSPLHF	TGCGCCAGCAGCCAGACAGGGGCTGTTAATTCACCCCTCCACTTT
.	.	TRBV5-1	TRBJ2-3	CASSLEGTGGGPFSDTQYF	TGCGCCAGCAGCTTGGAAGGTACGGGCGGGGGCCCTTTCAGCGATACGCAGTATTTT
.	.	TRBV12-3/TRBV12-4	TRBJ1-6	CASSDRNSPLHF	TGTGCCAGCAGTGACAGAAATTCACCCCTCCACTTT
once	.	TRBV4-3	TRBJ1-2	CASSQGPGWGGYTF	TGCGCCAGCAGCCAAGGTCCAGGGTGGGGTGGCTACACCTTC
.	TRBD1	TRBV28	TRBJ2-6	CASSSPGQYHSGANVLTF	TGTGCCAGCAGTTCTCCGGGACAGTATCACTCTGGGGCCAACGTCCTGACTTTC
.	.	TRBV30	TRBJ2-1	CAWTIGVSGEQFF	TGTGCCTGGACCATAGGAGTGTCGGGTGAGCAGTTCTTC
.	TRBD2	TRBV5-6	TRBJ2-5	CASSLAASGRRETQYF	TGTGCCAGCAGCTTGGCGGCTAGCGGGAGGAGAGAGACCCAGTACTTC
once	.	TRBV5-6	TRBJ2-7	CASSLVFTSPYLEQYF	TGTGCCAGCAGCTTAGTGTTCACTTCTCCTTATCTCGAGCAGTACTTC
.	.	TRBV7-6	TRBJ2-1	CASSLGQAGEQFF	TGTGCCAGCAGCTTAGGGCAGGCAGGTGAGCAGTTCTTC
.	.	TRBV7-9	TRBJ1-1	CASREAGVSSEVEAFF	TGTGCCAGCAGGGAAGCAGGGGTTTCTTCGGAAGTTGAAGCTTTCTTT
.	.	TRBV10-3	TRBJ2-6	CATGLAGANVLTF	TGTGCCACCGGACTGGCTGGGGCCAACGTCCTGACTTTC
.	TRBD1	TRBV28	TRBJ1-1	CASSPYRGTEAFF	TGTGCCAGCAGTCCATACAGGGGCACTGAAGCTTTCTTT
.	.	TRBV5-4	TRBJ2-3	CASSLGVARGTQYF	TGTGCCAGCAGCTTGGGGGTAGCCCGAGGGACGCAGTATTTT
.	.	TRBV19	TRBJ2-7	CASSIQASVFEQYF	TGTGCCAGTAGTATACAGGCTAGCGTCTTCGAGCAGTACTTC
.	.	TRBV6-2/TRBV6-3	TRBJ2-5	CASSYSGGSATQYF	TGTGCCAGCAGTTACTCTGGGGGCTCAGCGACCCAGTACTTC
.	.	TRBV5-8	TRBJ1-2	CASSLVRGYTF	TGTGCCAGCAGCTTGGTCCGGGGCTACACCTTC
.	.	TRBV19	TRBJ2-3	CASSIAASGTDTQYF	TGTGCCAGTAGTATTGCGGCTAGCGGCACAGATACGCAGTATTTT
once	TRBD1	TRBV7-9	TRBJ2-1	CASSSRQGYEQFF	TGTGCCAGCAGCTCCCGACAGGGCTATGAGCAGTTCTTC
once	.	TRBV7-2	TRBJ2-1	CASSLLQSPSEQFF	TGTGCCAGCAGCCTACTACAATCCCCCAGTGAGCAGTTCTTC
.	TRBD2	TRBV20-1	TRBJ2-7	CSASQWTSGAYEQYF	TGCAGTGCTAGTCAGTGGACTAGCGGGGCCTACGAGCAGTACTTC
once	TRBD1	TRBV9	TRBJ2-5	CASSTGQGLIGLETQYF	TGTGCCAGCAGCACCGGACAGGGGCTGATTGGGCTAGAGACCCAGTACTTC
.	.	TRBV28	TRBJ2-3	CASSLSTGGADLAGLNSPDTQYF	TGTGCCAGCAGTTTATCTACAGGGGGTGCAGACCTAGCGGGACTGAATTCACCAGATACGCAGTATTTT
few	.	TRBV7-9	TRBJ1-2	CASSLEYGYTF	TGTGCCAGCAGCTTGGAGTATGGCTACACCTTC
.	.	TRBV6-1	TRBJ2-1	CASSETGGRRLFF	TGTGCCAGCAGTGAAACCGGGGGTCGCCGCCTTTTCTTC
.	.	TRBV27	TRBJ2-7	CASSRSGDLSYEQYF	TGTGCCAGCAGTCGTTCGGGGGACCTATCCTACGAGCAGTACTTC
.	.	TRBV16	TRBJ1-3	CASSQQGSGNTIYF	TGTGCCAGCAGCCAACAGGGATCTGGAAACACCATATATTTT
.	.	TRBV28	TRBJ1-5	CASSSGGYQPQHF	TGTGCCAGCAGTAGTGGCGGCTATCAGCCCCAGCATTTT
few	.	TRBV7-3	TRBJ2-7	CASSLTEATSIYEQYF	TGTGCCAGCAGCTTAACAGAGGCCACCTCTATCTACGAGCAGTACTTC
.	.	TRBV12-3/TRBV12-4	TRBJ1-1	CASSRQTNTEAFF	TGTGCCAGCAGTCGACAGACGAACACTGAAGCTTTCTTT
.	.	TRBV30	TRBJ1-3	CAWSVDVLRNTIYF	TGTGCCTGGAGTGTTGACGTTTTGAGGAACACCATATATTTT
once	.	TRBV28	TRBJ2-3	CASSLLSPRQADTQYF	TGTGCCAGCAGTTTATTGAGCCCAAGACAAGCAGATACGCAGTATTTT
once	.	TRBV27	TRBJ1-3	CASSRGQGNTIYF	TGTGCCAGCAGCCGCGGACAGGGAAACACCATATATTTT
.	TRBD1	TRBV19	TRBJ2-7	CATGQGAREQYF	TGTGCCACAGGACAGGGGGCTCGGGAGCAGTACTTC
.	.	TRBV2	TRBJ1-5	CASSQLLIRGGQPQHF	TGTGCCAGCAGCCAACTTCTTATTCGGGGGGGTCAGCCCCAGCATTTT
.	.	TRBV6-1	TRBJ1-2	CASSEDGTPYGYTF	TGTGCCAGCAGTGAAGACGGGACACCCTATGGCTACACCTTC
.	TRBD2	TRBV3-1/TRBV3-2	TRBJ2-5	CASSPSGGSETQYF	TGTGCCAGCAGTCCTAGCGGGGGGTCGGAGACCCAGTACTTC
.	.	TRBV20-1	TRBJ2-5	CSGAPEETQYF	TGCAGTGGAGCTCCCGAAGAGACCCAGTACTTC
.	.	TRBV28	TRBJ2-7	CASRAGDEQYF	TGTGCCAGCAGGGCCGGAGACGAGCAGTACTTC
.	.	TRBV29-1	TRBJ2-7	CSVQGNLYEQYF	TGCAGCGTTCAGGGTAATCTGTACGAGCAGTACTTC
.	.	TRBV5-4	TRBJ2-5	CASSLAETQYF	TGTGCCAGCAGTCTAGCCGAGACCCAGTACTTC